This passage covers 15 T cell receptor beta chains from one sample sequenced in a study of blood T cell repertoires in COVID-19. Repertoires were generated with immunoSEQ multiplex PCR, while TCRdb's copy carries only in-frame clones and drops some. The data hold 90,000 to 130,000 clones, with 80% to 90% observed a single time. Sequencing was carried out using peripheral blood. These receptor sequences come from a man aged 35-49 years with acute or convalescent COVID-19.

V and J are TRBV2 and TRBJ2-3; weak D call: TRBD1 (6 bases). The CDR3 length is 15 residues. The germline CDR1 and CDR2 sequences are SNHLY and FYNNEI. V was clipped by 3 bases and J by 6 bases, with 16 bases between them. The CDR3 nucleotides read TGTGCCAGCAGTGACCAGGGGCAAGGGTGGGATACGCAGTATTTT. Residues: CASSDQGQGWDTQYF.

This chain links TRBV29-1 with TRBJ2-7, with 11 positions matching TRBD1. V was pared by 7 bases and J by 6 bases, with 2 bases of the junction left unmatched. The CDR3 contains 11 residues. Germline CDR1 SQVTM, CDR2 ANQGSEA. The DNA of the CDR3 is TGCAGCGCCGGGACAGGGGGCGAGCAGTACTTC. Its protein product is CSAGTGGEQYF.

The rearrangement uses TRBV7-3 and TRBJ2-2; D perhaps matches TRBD1 (6 bases). The CDR3 is made up of 13 amino acids. V was pared by 8 bases and J by 2 bases, with 9 bases between. Germline loops: CDR1 SGHTA, CDR2 FQGTGA. DNA for the CDR3: TGTGCCAGCCCAGGGGCAAACACCGGGGAGCTGTTTTTT. The encoded protein is CASPGANTGELFF.

A few counts support this clone. The genes are TRBV9 and TRBJ2-5, with a possible D match to TRBD2 (7 bases). Germline assignment: CDR1 SGDLS and CDR2 YYNGEE. V lost 0 bases and J 5 bases, leaving 11 bases between the germline ends. The CDR3 is 14 amino acids. CDR3 DNA sequence: TGTGCCAGCAGCGTAGGAGGGGGGGCTGAGACCCAGTACTTC. It codes for CASSVGGGAETQYF.

This chain joins TRBV4-1 and TRBJ1-1; 7 nucleotides match TRBD1. Germline CDR1 and CDR2: MGHRA and YSYEKL. The CDR3 is made up of 16 amino acids. The ends lost 2 bases at V and 5 bases at J; junction bases unmatched: 11. The chain's CDR3 is CASSQILGGADTEAFF. The CDR3 DNA is TGCGCCAGCAGCCAAATTCTAGGGGGCGCGGATACTGAAGCTTTCTTT.

The V gene is TRBV5-1, the J gene TRBJ2-3; 7 bases line up with TRBD1. Trimming cost V 2 bases and J 6 bases; bases outside gene matches: 12. The CDR3 totals 16 residues. CDR1 and CDR2 (germline): SGHRS, YFSETQ. CDR3 DNA: TGCGCCAGCAGCTTATTTCCACAGGGGAGAGGCGATACGCAGTATTTT. Amino acids: CASSLFPQGRGDTQYF.

The chain recombines TRBV20-1 with TRBJ2-7; D is undetermined. Germline CDR1 DFQATT, CDR2 SNEGSKA (reference sequence). The V end was cut by 5 bases, the J end by 7 bases, with 12 bases between. This CDR3 has 11 amino acids. The CDR3 here is CSARPAGEQYF. Written as DNA, the CDR3 is TGCAGTGCTCGACCAGCCGGGGAGCAGTACTTC.

The rearrangement joins TRBV29-1 to TRBJ1-1; D uncertain. CDR3 length equals 14 residues. Germline CDR1 is SQVTM and CDR2 is ANQGSEA. V lost 6 bases to trimming and J lost 1 base, with 15 bases between them. The CDR3 DNA follows: TGCAGCGTCCCCCCGTCCTACCCGAACACTGAAGCTTTCTTT. This codes for CSVPPSYPNTEAFF.

The chain uses TRBV11-2 and TRBJ1-3, with a weak D call TRBD1 (6 bases). The germline CDR1 and CDR2 sequences are SGHAT and FQNNGV. The V and J ends lost 7 bases and 0 bases respectively, with 16 bases between them. There are 16 residues in the CDR3. The CDR3 sequence: CASNPEGGFSGNTIYF. The CDR3 DNA follows: TGTGCCAGCAACCCCGAGGGGGGGTTCTCTGGAAACACCATATATTTT. Full variable domain (rest looked up from reference TRBV11-2 and TRBJ1-3): EAGVAQSPRYKIIEKRQSVAFWCNPISGHATLYWYQQILGQGPKLLIQFQNNGVVDDSQLPKDRFSAERLKGVDSTLKIQPAKLEDSAVYLCASNPEGGFSGNTIYFGEGSWLTVV.

This clone was counted a single time. V gene TRBV7-3 combines with J gene TRBJ2-3; 9 bases are a match to TRBD1. V dropped 5 bases and J dropped 6; count of bases not matched to a gene: 9. The CDR3 totals 15 residues. CDR1 and CDR2 (germline): SGHTA, FQGTGA. The CDR3 region has the DNA TGTGCCAGCAGCGTTACCGGGACAGGGAGCGATACGCAGTATTTT. It is translated as CASSVTGTGSDTQYF.

This chain uses TRBV10-2 with TRBJ1-2, with 8 bases lining up with TRBD1. The CDR3 covers 17 residues. Germline V CDR1 and CDR2: WSHSY, SAAADI. V lost 2 bases and J lost 4; bases outside the gene matches: 12. The CDR3 sequence: CASSEDRTGRLGYGYTF. The CDR3 DNA reads TGCGCCAGCAGTGAGGACCGGACAGGGCGTTTAGGCTATGGCTACACCTTC.

This clone was counted only a few times. This chain uses TRBV2 with TRBJ1-1; maybe TRBD1 (6 bases). Germline V lookup: CDR1 SNHLY, CDR2 FYNNEI. The V gene lost 6 bases and the J gene lost 0 bases, with 14 bases spanning the gap. The CDR3 sequence is 15 residues long. CDR3: CASSWTVNMNTEAFF. The CDR3 bases are TGTGCCAGCAGCTGGACAGTGAACATGAACACTGAAGCTTTCTTT.

This sequence joins TRBV6-1 and TRBJ2-7, with 8 bases fitting TRBD1. Germline V gene sequence: CDR1 MNHNS, CDR2 SASEGT. The CDR3 length is 13 residues. Trimming at V came to 6 bases and at J to 5 bases, leaving 6 bases not matched to a gene. The CDR3 is CASSPHRGNEQYF. The CDR3 nucleotides read TGTGCCAGCAGCCCCCACAGGGGGAACGAGCAGTACTTC.

V usage is TRBV19 and J usage is TRBJ2-3; 13 nucleotides match TRBD2. The V gene's germline CDR1 is LNHDA and CDR2 SQIVND (reference sequence). This CDR3 comprises 15 residues. V shed 5 bases, J shed 6 bases, and the junction held 5 bases outside the gene matches. CDR3 DNA sequence: TGTGCCAGTAGTCCGACTAGCGGGAGGTGGGATACGCAGTATTTT. Translated: CASSPTSGRWDTQYF.

The chain has TRBV5-1 and TRBJ2-6; D is perhaps TRBD1 (6 bases). Per germline, CDR1 SGHRS and CDR2 YFSETQ. The ends were cut back, 0 bases at V and 0 bases at J, with 7 bases in the middle. This CDR3 has 16 amino acids. CDR3 nucleotides: TGCGCCAGCAGCTTGGGGGACAACTCTGGGGCCAACGTCCTGACTTTC. Translated: CASSLGDNSGANVLTF.